The clone carrying this TCR beta chain was counted many times. Its cognate antigen is unknown. The data derive from a study of T cell repertoires in cytomegalovirus infection. Overall study context: Indications of both CMV infection and matching HLA type were provided by public TCR beta signatures.

TCRdb called the reads again in MiXCR, with one record for every CDR3 protein. The data hold about 310,000 distinct CDR3 sequences, with about a tenth observed a single time. Study outcomes and limitations: The ex vivo response was dominated by HLA-C-restricted CMV-specific TCR beta clonotypes. The cumulative frequency of public TCR beta families identified carriers of CMV plus the relevant HLA.

The TCR sequence derives from a human donor in good health (CMV status not recorded). Some clones in this sample may be carry-over from other donors' samples. The specimen was PBMCs.

In DNA form, the CDR3 reads TGTGCCAGCAGGCCCAGGTCGAGCTCCTACAATGAGCAGTTCTTC. Its protein is CASRPRSSSYNEQFF. The rearrangement uses TRBV7-6 and TRBJ2-1, with D unclear. This CDR3 spans 15 amino acids. V was trimmed by 6 bases and J by 0 bases, leaving 12 bases between them. Germline V lookup: CDR1 SGHVS, CDR2 FNYEAQ.